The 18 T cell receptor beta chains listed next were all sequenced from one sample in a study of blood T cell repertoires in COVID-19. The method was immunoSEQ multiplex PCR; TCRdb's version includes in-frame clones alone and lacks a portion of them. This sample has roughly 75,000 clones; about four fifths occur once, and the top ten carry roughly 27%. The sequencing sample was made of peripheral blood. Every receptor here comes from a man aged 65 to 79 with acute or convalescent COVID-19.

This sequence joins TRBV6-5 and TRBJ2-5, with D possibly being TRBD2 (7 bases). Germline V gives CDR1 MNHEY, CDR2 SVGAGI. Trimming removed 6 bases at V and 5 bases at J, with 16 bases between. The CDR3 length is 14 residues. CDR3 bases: TGTGCCAGCAGGGGGAGGGGGGGCTTGGAGACCCAGTACTTC. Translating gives CASRGRGGLETQYF.

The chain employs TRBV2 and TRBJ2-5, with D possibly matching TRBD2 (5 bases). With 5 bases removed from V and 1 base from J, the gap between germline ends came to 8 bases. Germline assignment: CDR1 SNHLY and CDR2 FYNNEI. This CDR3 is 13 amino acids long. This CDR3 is CASSLEAQETQYF. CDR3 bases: TGTGCCAGCAGTCTGGAGGCCCAAGAGACCCAGTACTTC. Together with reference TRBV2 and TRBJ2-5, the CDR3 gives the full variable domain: EPEVTQTPSHQVTQMGQEVILRCVPISNHLYFYWYRQILGQKVEFLVSFYNNEISEKSEIFDDQFSVERPDGSNFTLKIRSTKLEDSAMYFCASSLEAQETQYFGPGTRLLVL.

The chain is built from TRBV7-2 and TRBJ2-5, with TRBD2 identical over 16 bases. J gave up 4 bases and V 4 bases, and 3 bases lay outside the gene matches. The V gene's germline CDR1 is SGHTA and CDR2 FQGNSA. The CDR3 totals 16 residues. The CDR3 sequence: CASSSGLAGGGETQYF. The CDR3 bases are TGTGCCAGCAGCTCGGGACTAGCGGGAGGGGGAGAGACCCAGTACTTC.

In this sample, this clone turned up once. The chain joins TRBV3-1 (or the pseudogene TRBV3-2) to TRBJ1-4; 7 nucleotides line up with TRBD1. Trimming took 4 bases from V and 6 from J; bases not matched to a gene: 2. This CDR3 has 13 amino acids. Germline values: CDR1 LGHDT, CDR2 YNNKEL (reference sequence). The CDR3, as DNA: TGTGCCAGCAGCCTCGGGACAGATGAAAAACTGTTTTTT. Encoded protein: CASSLGTDEKLFF.

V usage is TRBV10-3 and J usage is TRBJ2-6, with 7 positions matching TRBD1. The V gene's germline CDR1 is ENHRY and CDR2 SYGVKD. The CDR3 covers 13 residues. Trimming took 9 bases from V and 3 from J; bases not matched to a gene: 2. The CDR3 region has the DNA TGTGCCATAAGGGACAGTGGGGCCAACGTCCTGACTTTC. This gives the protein CAIRDSGANVLTF.

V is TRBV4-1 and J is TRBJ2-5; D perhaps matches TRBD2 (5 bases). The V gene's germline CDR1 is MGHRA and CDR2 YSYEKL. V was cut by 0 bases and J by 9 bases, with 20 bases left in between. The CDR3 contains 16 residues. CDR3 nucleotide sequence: TGCGCCAGCAGCCAAGAGGGAGCGGCCCGATGGGTGGCCCAGTACTTC. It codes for CASSQEGAARWVAQYF.

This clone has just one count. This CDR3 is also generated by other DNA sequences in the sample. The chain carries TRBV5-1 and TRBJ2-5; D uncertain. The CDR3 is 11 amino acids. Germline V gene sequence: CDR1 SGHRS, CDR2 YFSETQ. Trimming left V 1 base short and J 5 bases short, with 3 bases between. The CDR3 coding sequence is TGCGCCAGCAGCTTGTCGGAGACCCAGTACTTC. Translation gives CASSLSETQYF. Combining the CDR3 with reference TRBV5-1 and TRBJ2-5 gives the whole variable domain KAGVTQTPRYLIKTRGQQVTLSCSPISGHRSVSWYQQTPGQGLQFLFEYFSETQRNKGNFPGRFSGRQFSNSRSEMNVSTLELGDSALYLCASSLSETQYFGPGTRLLVL.

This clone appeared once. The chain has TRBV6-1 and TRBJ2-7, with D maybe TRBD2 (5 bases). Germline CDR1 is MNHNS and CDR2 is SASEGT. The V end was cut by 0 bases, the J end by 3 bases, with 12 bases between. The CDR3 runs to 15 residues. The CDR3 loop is CASSEADAGIYEQYF. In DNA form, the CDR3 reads TGTGCCAGCAGTGAAGCGGACGCGGGCATCTACGAGCAGTACTTC.

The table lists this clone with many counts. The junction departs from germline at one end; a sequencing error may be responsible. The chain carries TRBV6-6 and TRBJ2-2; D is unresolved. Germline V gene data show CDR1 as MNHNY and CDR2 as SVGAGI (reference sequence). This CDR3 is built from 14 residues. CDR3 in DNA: TGTGCCAGCAGCGAAAATGAGAACCCCGGGGAGCTGTTTTTT. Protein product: CASSENENPGELFF.

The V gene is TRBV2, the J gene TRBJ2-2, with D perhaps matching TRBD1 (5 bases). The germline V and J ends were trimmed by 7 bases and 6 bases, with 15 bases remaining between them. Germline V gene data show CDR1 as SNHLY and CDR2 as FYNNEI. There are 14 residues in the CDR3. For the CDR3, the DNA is TGTGCCAGCAAAGGGGAATCTAGGCCCGGGGAGCTGTTTTTT. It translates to CASKGESRPGELFF.

The CDR3 nucleotides read TGTGCCACCACCCCCGAGTCTTACACTGAAGCTTTCTTT. Translating it yields CATTPESYTEAFF. This chain joins TRBV15 and TRBJ1-1; D call uncertain. The V end lost 7 bases, the J end lost 3 bases, and 12 bases lay between the germline ends. The CDR3 loop spans 13 amino acids. Germline values: CDR1 LNHNV, CDR2 YYDKDF (reference sequence).

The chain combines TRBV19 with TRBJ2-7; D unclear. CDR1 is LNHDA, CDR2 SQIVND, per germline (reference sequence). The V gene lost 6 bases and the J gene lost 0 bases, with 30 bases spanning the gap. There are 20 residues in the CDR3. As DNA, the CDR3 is TGTGCCAGTAGCCTACACAGTACCTCGAACCAGGATATACCCTCCTACGAGCAGTACTTC. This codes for CASSLHSTSNQDIPSYEQYF.

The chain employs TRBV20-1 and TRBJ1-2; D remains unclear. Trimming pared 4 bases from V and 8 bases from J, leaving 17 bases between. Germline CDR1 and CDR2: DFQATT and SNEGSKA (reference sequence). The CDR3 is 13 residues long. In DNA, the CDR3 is TGCAGTGCTACTGACTCGGGGAGCGGGGGCTACACCTTC. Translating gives CSATDSGSGGYTF.

CDR3: CASTPGTGVLLDTEAFF. The CDR3 coding sequence is TGCGCCAGCACCCCCGGGACAGGGGTTTTATTGGACACTGAAGCTTTCTTT. This chain connects TRBV10-1 to TRBJ1-1; 10 bases map to TRBD1. The CDR3 loop spans 17 amino acids. J was trimmed by 3 bases and V by 7 bases; bases with no gene match: 14. Germline assignment: CDR1 WNHNN and CDR2 SYGVQD (reference sequence).

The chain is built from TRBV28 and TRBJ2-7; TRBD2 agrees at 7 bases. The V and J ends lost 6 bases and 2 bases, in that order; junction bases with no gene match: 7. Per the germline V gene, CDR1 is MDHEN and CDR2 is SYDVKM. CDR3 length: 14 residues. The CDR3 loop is CASREPGGTYEQYF. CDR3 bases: TGTGCCAGCAGGGAACCGGGGGGAACCTACGAGCAGTACTTC.

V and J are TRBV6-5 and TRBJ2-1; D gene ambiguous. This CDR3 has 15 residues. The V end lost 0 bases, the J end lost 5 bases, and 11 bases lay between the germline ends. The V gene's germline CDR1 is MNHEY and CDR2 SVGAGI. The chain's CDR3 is CASSYSRTTDNEQFF. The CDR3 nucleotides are TGTGCCAGCAGTTACTCGCGTACTACTGACAATGAGCAGTTCTTC.

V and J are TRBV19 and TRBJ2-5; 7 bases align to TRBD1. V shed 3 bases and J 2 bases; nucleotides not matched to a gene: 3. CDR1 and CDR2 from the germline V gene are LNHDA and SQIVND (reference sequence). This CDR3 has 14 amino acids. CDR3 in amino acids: CASSMGQSQETQYF. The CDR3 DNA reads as TGTGCCAGTAGTATGGGACAGAGTCAAGAGACCCAGTACTTC.

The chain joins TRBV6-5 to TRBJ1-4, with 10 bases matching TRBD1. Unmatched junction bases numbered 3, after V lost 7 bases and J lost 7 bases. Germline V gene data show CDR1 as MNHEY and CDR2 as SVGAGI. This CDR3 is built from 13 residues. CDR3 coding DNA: TGTGCCAGCACTGGGACAGGGGCTGAAAAACTGTTTTTT. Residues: CASTGTGAEKLFF.